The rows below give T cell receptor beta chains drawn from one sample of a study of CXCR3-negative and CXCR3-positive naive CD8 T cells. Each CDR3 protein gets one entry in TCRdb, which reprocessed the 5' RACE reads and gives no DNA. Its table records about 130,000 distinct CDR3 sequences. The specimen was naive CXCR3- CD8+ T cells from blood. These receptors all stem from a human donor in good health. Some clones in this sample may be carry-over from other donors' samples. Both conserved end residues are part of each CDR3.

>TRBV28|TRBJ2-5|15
CASSPSGTGSVTQYF
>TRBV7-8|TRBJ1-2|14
CASSYIGTVYGYTF
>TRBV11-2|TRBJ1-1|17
CASSLEVVRPGVTEAFF
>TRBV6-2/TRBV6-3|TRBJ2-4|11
CASSRGGAWSF
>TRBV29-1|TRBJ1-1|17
CSVDYSPGRTFNTEAFF
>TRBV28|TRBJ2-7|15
CASSFGLGSSYEQYF
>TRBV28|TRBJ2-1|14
CASSPRGTNNEQFF
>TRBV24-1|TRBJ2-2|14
CATSGQTNTGELFF
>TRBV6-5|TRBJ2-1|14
CASSLAGGNNEQFF
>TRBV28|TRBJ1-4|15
CASSPRQGMGEKLFF
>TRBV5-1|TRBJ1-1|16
CASSSRDRENDTEAFF
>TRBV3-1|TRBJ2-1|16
CASSQEVAGALNEQFF
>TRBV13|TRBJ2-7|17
CASSSTNSGTQENEQYF
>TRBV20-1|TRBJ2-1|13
CSARRGTINEQFF
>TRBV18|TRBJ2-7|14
CASSRSTAPYEQYF
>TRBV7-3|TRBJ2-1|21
CASSLGFREKYGQGGYNEQFF
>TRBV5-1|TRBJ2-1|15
CASSPGLADYNEQFF
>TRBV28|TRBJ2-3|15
CASSPRDSYTDTQYF
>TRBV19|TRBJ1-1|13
CASNPGMNTEAFF
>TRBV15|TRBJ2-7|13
CATSEGGGDEQYF
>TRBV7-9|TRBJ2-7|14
CASSFSGGRDEQYF
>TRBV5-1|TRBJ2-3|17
CASSFYPDGSSTDTQYF
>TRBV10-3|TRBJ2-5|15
CAISVGGMPQETQYF
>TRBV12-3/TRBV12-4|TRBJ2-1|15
CASSWASGSYNEQFF
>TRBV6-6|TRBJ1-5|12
CASSPSNQPQHF
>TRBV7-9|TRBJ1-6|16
CASSLHGGSYNSPLHF
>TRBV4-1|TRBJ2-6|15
CASSPHNSGANVLTF
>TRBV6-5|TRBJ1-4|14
CASSETGGGEKLFF
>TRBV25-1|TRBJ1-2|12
CASSAGLDGYTF
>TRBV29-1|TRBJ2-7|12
CSGGQGSHEQYF